This is a list of T cell receptor beta chains from one sample in a study of cytomegalovirus exposure and HLA in healthy donors. The data were produced by immunoSEQ multiplex PCR, yet TCRdb's version contains in-frame clones alone and is incomplete. Of about 140,000 clones in the sample, about three quarters were seen once. The sample was PBMCs. Receptors were obtained from a female donor in good health and CMV-seronegative. CDR3s include the opening cysteine and the closing phenylalanine or tryptophan. A D gene is named only where the DNA matches it firmly. Where a row states a size, it is once, few, many or the class of an expanded clone; other rows omit it.

V gene	J gene	D gene	clone size	CDR3 DNA	CDR3 protein
TRBV5-1	TRBJ2-1	TRBD1	NA	TGCGCCAGCAGCTTGGAAGGGACAGGGATAAACAATGAGCAGTTCTTC	CASSLEGTGINNEQFF
TRBV9	TRBJ1-2	NA	NA	TGTGCCAGCAGCGCCGGAGGTCGGGGGGTACGAGGTGGCTACACCTTC	CASSAGGRGVRGGYTF
TRBV27	TRBJ1-2	TRBD1	NA	TGTGCCAGCAGGGGGCATACATACGACAGGGGGAACTATGGCTACACCTTC	CASRGHTYDRGNYGYTF
TRBV9	TRBJ2-1	NA	NA	TGTGCCAGCAGCCCTCTACCCGTAGTTAATGAGCAGTTCTTC	CASSPLPVVNEQFF
TRBV7-7	TRBJ2-2	NA	NA	TGTGCTAGCAGGCCGAACAGGATCACCGGGGAGCTGTTTTTT	CASRPNRITGELFF
TRBV19	TRBJ1-4	NA	NA	TGTGCCAGTAGTATAAGAACGGTGGCGGGACGGTATGAAAAACTGTTTTTT	CASSIRTVAGRYEKLFF
TRBV6-6	TRBJ1-1	NA	NA	TGTGCCAGCAGACCGCAACTGATTAAACAGGGAACTGAAGCTTTCTTT	CASRPQLIKQGTEAFF
TRBV29-1	TRBJ1-2	TRBD1	NA	TGCAGCGCTATGATCGGGACAGGGGCCCGGAATGCTAACTATGGCTACACCTTC	CSAMIGTGARNANYGYTF
TRBV29-1	TRBJ1-2	NA	NA	TGCAGCGTCCTCGGGAACGGCTACACCTTC	CSVLGNGYTF
TRBV27	TRBJ2-2	NA	NA	TGTGCCAGCAAATCGGTTGAGAGGGAGGCCACCGGGGAGCTGTTTTTT	CASKSVEREATGELFF
TRBV2	TRBJ1-1	NA	few	TGTGCCAGCAGTGGGACACCGAACACTGAAGCTTTCTTT	CASSGTPNTEAFF
TRBV7-6	TRBJ2-2	NA	NA	TGTGCCAGCAGCCCGTCTTTTAGTACCGGGGAGCTGTTTTTT	CASSPSFSTGELFF
TRBV7-8	TRBJ2-1	TRBD2	NA	TGTGCCAGCAGCTTCCCTGGACTAGCGGCCACCAATGAGCAGTTCTTC	CASSFPGLAATNEQFF
TRBV27	TRBJ1-4	TRBD1	once	TGTGCCAGCAGCCGTGGACAGGATAATGAAAAACTGTTTTTT	CASSRGQDNEKLFF
TRBV19	TRBJ2-7	TRBD1	NA	TGTGCCAGTAGTATAAGGGACAGGGTTTACGAGCAGTACTTC	CASSIRDRVYEQYF
TRBV19	TRBJ2-5	TRBD1	NA	TGTGCCAGTAGTCTAGAATTGCAGGGGGCAGTACAGACCCAGTACTTC	CASSLELQGAVQTQYF
TRBV5-1	TRBJ2-2	NA	NA	TGCGCCAGCAGCCCCCGAGGAGACACCGGGGAGCTGTTTTTT	CASSPRGDTGELFF
TRBV2	TRBJ2-2	NA	few	TGTGCCAGCAGTATAACGGGGAGGAACACCGGGGAGCTGTTTTTT	CASSITGRNTGELFF
TRBV30	TRBJ2-7	TRBD2	NA	TGTGCCTGGAGAGGCGGGGGGTACGAGCAGTACTTC	CAWRGGGYEQYF
TRBV2	TRBJ1-1	NA	NA	TGTGCCAGCACCCCCGCCGGAGGGTCCGTGAACACTGAAGCTTTCTTT	CASTPAGGSVNTEAFF
TRBV5-1	TRBJ2-5	TRBD2	NA	TGCGCCAGCAGCTTGTTCGGAGAGACTAGCGGGGTACGGGAGACCCAGTACTTC	CASSLFGETSGVRETQYF
TRBV7-9	TRBJ2-3	TRBD1	NA	TGTGCCAGCAGCTCGGGACAGGGGGGAACAGATACGCAGTATTTT	CASSSGQGGTDTQYF
TRBV5-1	TRBJ2-3	TRBD2	NA	TGCGCCAGCAGCTTGGCGGGACTAGCGGCTACAGATACGCAGTATTTT	CASSLAGLAATDTQYF
TRBV5-6	TRBJ2-6	NA	NA	TGTGCCAGCAGCTCCCCCAGCTCTGGGGCCAACGTCCTGACTTTC	CASSSPSSGANVLTF
TRBV28	TRBJ1-6	NA	NA	TGTGCCAGCAGCCTGTCTCAGGGTAGAGCACCCCTCCACTTT	CASSLSQGRAPLHF
TRBV5-1	TRBJ2-3	TRBD1	NA	TGCGCCAGCAGCTTGTATTGGGACAGGGGGCGAGCAGATACGCAGTATTTT	CASSLYWDRGRADTQYF
TRBV6-4	TRBJ2-1	TRBD2	NA	TGTGCCAGCAGTGAGGCCGGGACTATCGCCTACAATGAGCAGTTCTTC	CASSEAGTIAYNEQFF